The 12 T cell receptor beta chains reported below all come from one sample, sequenced in a study of graft-versus-host responses after intestinal transplantation. Antigens for these TCRs are unknown. TCRdb's copy holds only in-frame clones and misses some; the assay was immunoSEQ multiplex PCR. Here the sample spans about 120,000 clones, about 92% being singletons. The source was unstimulated CD8+ T cells sorted from spleen or lymph node cells, collected before transplant. The receptors stem from a human donor who was the organ donor for an intestinal transplant.

The chain employs TRBV29-1 and TRBJ2-7; TRBD2 agrees at 14 bases. The junction had 4 bases not matched to a gene; V was cut back by 4 bases and J by 2 bases. The CDR3 is 15 amino acids. Germline CDR1 and CDR2: SQVTM and ANQGSEA. This chain's CDR3 is CSVAGLAGETYEQYF. DNA of the CDR3: TGCAGCGTTGCGGGACTAGCGGGGGAAACCTACGAGCAGTACTTC.

CDR3 residues: CASSMRTGAGYTF. CDR3 sequence (DNA): TGTGCCAGTAGTATGCGGACAGGGGCTGGCTACACCTTC. The chain recombines TRBV19 with TRBJ1-2; 9 bases line up with TRBD1. Losses at the gene ends were 3 bases for V and 7 bases for J; bases not matched to a gene: 3. Per germline, CDR1 LNHDA and CDR2 SQIVND (reference sequence). The CDR3 loop spans 13 amino acids.

A few counts support this clone. The V gene is TRBV28, the J gene TRBJ2-5, with D perhaps assigned TRBD1 or TRBD2 (5 bases each). V was trimmed by 5 bases and J by 5 bases, leaving 15 bases between them. CDR1 MDHEN and CDR2 SYDVKM come from the germline V gene. This CDR3 is 14 amino acids long. The CDR3 is CASSAYLGEETQYF. The DNA for the CDR3 is TGTGCCAGCAGTGCCTACTTAGGGGAGGAGACCCAGTACTTC.

The rearrangement links TRBV27 to TRBJ2-3; D call uncertain. CDR1 is MNHEY and CDR2 is SMNVEV in the germline V gene (reference sequence). CDR3 length: 16 amino acids. V was cut by 0 bases and J by 2 bases, with 12 bases left in between. The CDR3 region is CASSLSRRPSTDTQYF. CDR3 bases: TGTGCCAGCAGTTTATCTCGGAGACCATCCACAGATACGCAGTATTTT.

The V gene is TRBV4-1, the J gene TRBJ2-1; 7 bases agree with TRBD2. This CDR3 is 18 amino acids long. Per germline, CDR1 MGHRA and CDR2 YSYEKL. Trimming took 0 bases from V and 0 from J; bases not matched to a gene: 8. CDR3 protein: CASSQEGWGGSSYNEQFF. The CDR3 coding sequence is TGCGCCAGCAGCCAAGAAGGGTGGGGGGGGAGCTCCTACAATGAGCAGTTCTTC.

This chain links TRBV27 with TRBJ2-1; the D is unclear. V shed 8 bases and J shed 0 bases, with 14 bases lying between them. The CDR3 sequence is 15 residues long. CDR1 is MNHEY, CDR2 SMNVEV, per germline (reference sequence). DNA of the CDR3: TGTGCCAGCGGAACCGGGTCTTACTCCTACAATGAGCAGTTCTTC. It yields the protein CASGTGSYSYNEQFF.

The chain combines TRBV19 with TRBJ2-1, with D possibly matching TRBD1 (6 bases). The CDR3 is 14 amino acids. Per germline, CDR1 LNHDA and CDR2 SQIVND (reference sequence). V lost 8 bases and J lost 3, with 14 bases in between. In nucleotides, the CDR3 is TGTGCCAGTGATACCGGGACATACTACAATGAGCAGTTCTTC. Translating gives CASDTGTYYNEQFF.

The rearrangement uses TRBV19 and TRBJ2-1; 7 nucleotides agree with TRBD2. CDR1 and CDR2 (germline): LNHDA, SQIVND (reference sequence). J was trimmed by 6 bases and V by 3 bases; bases with no gene match: 5. The CDR3 length is 14 residues. The chain's CDR3 is CASSIGGSSNEQFF. CDR3 DNA sequence: TGTGCCAGTAGTATTGGCGGGAGCTCCAATGAGCAGTTCTTC.

CDR3 amino acids: CASSFRRFQETQYF. CDR3 DNA sequence: TGTGCCAGCAGTTTTCGGCGGTTCCAAGAGACCCAGTACTTC. V is TRBV28 and J is TRBJ2-5; the D is unclear. Germline CDR1 reads MDHEN; CDR2 reads SYDVKM. This CDR3 has 14 residues. V was clipped by 3 bases and J by 1 base, with 9 bases between them.

In nucleotides, the CDR3 is TGTGCCAGCAGCCTGCCGCGGGAGATATACAATGAGCAGTTCTTC. Its protein is CASSLPREIYNEQFF. The chain has TRBV28 and TRBJ2-1, with 7 positions matching TRBD2. CDR3 length: 15 amino acids. The junction had 9 bases not matched to a gene; V was cut back by 6 bases and J by 4 bases. CDR1 MDHEN and CDR2 SYDVKM come from the germline V gene.

The chain carries TRBV29-1 and TRBJ2-1; 11 bases agree with TRBD1. Germline V gene lookup returns CDR1 SQVTM and CDR2 ANQGSEA. The junction had 9 bases not matched to a gene; V was cut back by 6 bases and J by 5 bases. CDR3 length: 15 residues. The CDR3 loop reads CSVPRDRGSNNEQFF. In DNA, the CDR3 is TGCAGCGTACCCAGGGACAGGGGGTCCAACAATGAGCAGTTCTTC.

CDR3 nucleotide sequence: TGTGCCAGCAGCCGGTTGGGACGTAGGGGAGGGACCCAGTACTTC. Amino acid sequence: CASSRLGRRGGTQYF. The rearrangement uses TRBV14 and TRBJ2-5, with a weak D call TRBD2 (6 bases). Germline CDR1 reads SGHDN; CDR2 reads FVKESK. Trimming cost V 4 bases and J 7 bases, with 19 bases left between them. This CDR3 is built from 15 residues.